This T cell receptor (beta chain) originates from a study of CD8+ T cells in alopecia areata. This CDR3 comprises 14 residues. Germline trimming cut 5 bases from V and 6 bases from J; bases unmatched to any gene: 8. Germline CDR1 is MDHEN and CDR2 is SYDVKM. As for treatment: oral pan-JAK inhibitor, 5-10 mg twice daily. RNA, once extracted, was reverse transcribed into cDNA for use as the sequencing template. The protocol was immunoSEQ multiplex PCR, while the TCRdb copy is restricted to in-frame clones and leaves out a portion. Among roughly 200,000 clones listed, around 56% were seen once. This clone turned up a few times.

This specimen was CD4+ T cells sorted from blood, taken at week 4, from a patient treated with tofacitinib. This clonotype was sampled from a human donor with alopecia areata. The J gene is TRBJ2-7, the V gene TRBV28; 9 nucleotides match TRBD1. Written as DNA, the CDR3 is TGTGCCAGCAGTCCTCCGGGACAGGGTCCCGAGCAGTACTTC. Its protein is CASSPPGQGPEQYF.